The next 11 T cell receptor beta chains were all read from a single sample in a study of blood T cell repertoires in COVID-19. Assay used: immunoSEQ multiplex PCR; TCRdb lists only in-frame clones, some missing. This table holds about 41,000 clones, around 82% found once. The sequenced sample consisted of peripheral blood. These receptors originate from an elderly man with acute or convalescent COVID-19.

The V and J genes are TRBV7-9 and TRBJ2-6, with 7 bases lining up with TRBD2. The length of the CDR3 is 14 residues. Germline CDR1 is SEHNR and CDR2 is FQNEAQ (reference sequence). V shed 5 bases and J 4 bases; nucleotides not matched to a gene: 2. The CDR3 region has the DNA TGTGCCAGCAGCGGGGAGGGAGGGGCCAACGTCCTGACTTTC. Its protein is CASSGEGGANVLTF.

The chain joins TRBV30 to TRBJ2-5; a weak D match, TRBD2 (7 bases). The ends were cut back, 4 bases at V and 7 bases at J, with 16 bases in the middle. The CDR3 is 13 amino acids. From germline, CDR1 is GTSNPN and CDR2 SVGIG (reference sequence). CDR3 nucleotide sequence: TGTGCCTGGACTTTGGGGGGGGCCGGGACCCAGTACTTC. Translated: CAWTLGGAGTQYF.

V is TRBV15 and J is TRBJ2-7; 7 bases align to TRBD1. The germline CDR1 and CDR2 sequences are LNHNV and YYDKDF (reference sequence). The V gene end was trimmed by 2 bases and the J gene end by 3 bases; junction bases not matched to a gene: 4. The CDR3 is 14 amino acids. CDR3: CATSRQGGGYEQYF. The CDR3 DNA reads as TGTGCCACCAGCAGACAAGGGGGCGGCTACGAGCAGTACTTC.

A few counts support this clone. V usage is TRBV19 and J usage is TRBJ1-6; 7 bases line up with TRBD1. There are 15 residues in the CDR3. Germline V gene sequence: CDR1 LNHDA, CDR2 SQIVND (reference sequence). The V segment lost 7 bases and the J segment 0 bases; nucleotides outside the gene matches: 3. In nucleotides, the CDR3 is TGTGCCAGTAAGAGGGGGCACTCCTATAATTCACCCCTCCACTTT. It is translated as CASKRGHSYNSPLHF. The full variable domain, with the rest looked up from reference TRBV19 and TRBJ1-6, is DGGITQSPKYLFRKEGQNVTLSCEQNLNHDAMYWYRQDPGQGLRLIYYSQIVNDFQKGDIAEGYSVSREKKESFPLTVTSAQKNPTAFYLCASKRGHSYNSPLHFGNGTRLTVT.

The chain links TRBV12-2 to TRBJ2-3; TRBD2, the table's D call, was not compared with the DNA. TRBV12-2 is a documented pseudogene. The CDR3 is 15 amino acids. The CDR3 loop is CASGELGSMADTQYF. The CDR3 DNA reads TGTGCAAGTGGGGAACTAGGGAGCATGGCAGATACGCAGTATTTT.

The chain links TRBV5-4 to TRBJ2-7; a weak D match, TRBD1 (6 bases). Germline V gene data show CDR1 as SGHNT and CDR2 as YYREEE (reference sequence). V was shortened by 5 bases and J by 4 bases, with 22 bases between the two germline ends. The CDR3 runs 16 residues. The CDR3: CASSSGRQAELYEQYF. In DNA form, the CDR3 reads TGTGCCAGCAGTTCCGGCCGACAGGCCGAACTGTACGAGCAGTACTTC.

The J gene is TRBJ1-2, the V gene TRBV5-6, with 9 positions matching TRBD1. The ends lost 4 bases at V and 4 bases at J; junction bases unmatched: 5. CDR3 length equals 14 residues. The germline V gene encodes CDR1 SGHDT and CDR2 YYEEEE. In DNA, the CDR3 is TGTGCCAGCAGCCCGACAGGGGGGACCTATGGCTACACCTTC. Residues: CASSPTGGTYGYTF.

The chain has TRBV7-2 and TRBJ2-3, with 10 bases lining up with TRBD2. The V segment lost 0 bases and the J segment 3 bases; nucleotides outside the gene matches: 6. This CDR3 has 17 residues. Looked up from germline, CDR1 is SGHTA and CDR2 is FQGNSA. For the CDR3, the DNA is TGTGCCAGCAGCTTAGCAGAGCGGGGGGGCCTTACAGATACGCAGTATTTT. Translating it yields CASSLAERGGLTDTQYF.

The chain uses TRBV19 and TRBJ1-5; no clear D gene. There are 13 residues in the CDR3. Germline V lookup: CDR1 LNHDA, CDR2 SQIVND (reference sequence). The V end lost 6 bases, the J end lost 9 bases, and 15 bases lay between the germline ends. This CDR3 reads CASRNLALAPQHF. The CDR3 nucleotides are TGTGCCAGTAGGAACTTAGCCCTGGCGCCCCAGCATTTT.

CDR3 residues: CASSLAGTAEEKLFF. The CDR3 DNA reads as TGCGCCAGCAGCTTGGCGGGGACAGCTGAGGAAAAACTGTTTTTT. The rearrangement uses TRBV5-1 and TRBJ1-4; 7 bases are a match to TRBD1. The CDR3 sequence is 15 residues long. Germline V gene data show CDR1 as SGHRS and CDR2 as YFSETQ. V gave up 0 bases and J gave up 8 bases; unmatched junction bases: 7.

The rearrangement links TRBV7-2 to TRBJ2-1; possible D gene TRBD2, 7 bases. This CDR3 region has 15 residues. The V gene lost 1 base and the J gene lost 6 bases, with 13 bases spanning the gap. CDR1 and CDR2 from the germline V gene are SGHTA and FQGNSA. The CDR3 DNA follows: TGTGCCAGCAGCTTAGTCGGGGGGCGTGCCAATGAGCAGTTCTTC. Its protein product is CASSLVGGRANEQFF.